This T cell receptor (beta chain) was profiled in a study of shared clonotypes between healthy human individuals. At the level of the study: CD4 naive and memory got three plates each, CD8 naive two, CD8 memory one.

The CDR3 is 15 residues long. Germline assignment: CDR1 SGHAT and CDR2 FQDESV (reference sequence). J gave up 7 bases and V 7 bases, and 8 bases lay outside the gene matches. CD45RO-negative CD8 cells positively selected for CCR7 made up the naive population, which excluded terminally differentiated effector memory CD45RA+ cells. Those who donated were healthy HIV-negative adults, with no recent acute infections or vaccinations reported. As concerns this clone: The target antigen is unknown.

Genomic DNA of each subset was evenly split across several immunoSEQ plates. Using immunoSEQ multiplex PCR, the repertoire was profiled, and TCRdb retains in-frame clones only, with some absent. Among some 2,000,000 clones listed, about 95% were seen once. Study outcomes and limitations: Naive CD4 clonotypes overlapped across several donors at roughly 5%.

The receptor was isolated from a man aged 18-30 years in good health. The chain combines TRBV11-1 with TRBJ1-6; 9 nucleotides match TRBD1. Sequences were obtained from naive CD8+ T cells sorted from blood. In nucleotides, the CDR3 is TGTGCCAGCAAGGATACCGGGACAGGGAATTCACCCCTCCACTTT. As protein: CASKDTGTGNSPLHF.